This T cell receptor beta chain was profiled in a study of identical twins. Study outcomes and limitations: Sequences that were beta out-of-frame showed weaker excess twin sharing. Abundant cord blood beta clonotypes carried fewer insertions; memory repertoires showed none.

A universal primer binding site was introduced by template switching. The final cDNA contained unique molecular identifiers. TCRdb passed the 5' RACE reads through MiXCR, listing each CDR3 protein once. The table lists a few hundred thousand distinct CDR3 sequences, about 18% of them singletons. Trimming took 3 bases from V and 4 from J, leaving 23 bases between them. The CDR3 extends over 17 amino acids. Germline CDR1 is SGDLS and CDR2 is YYNGEE. On this clonotype: Its matching antigen is unknown.

The chain has TRBV9 and TRBJ2-7; either TRBD1 or TRBD2 may fit D (7 bases each). Material: naive T cells sorted from blood. The receptor's source is a man in his forties or fifties in good health. This CDR3 reads CASSAVGGGTVPYEQYF. In DNA, the CDR3 is TGTGCCAGCAGCGCCGTAGGGGGGGGGACAGTTCCTTACGAGCAGTACTTC.